The rows below give T cell receptor beta chains drawn from one sample of a study of long-term antiretroviral therapy in people with HIV. The table came from immunoSEQ multiplex PCR; TCRdb's copy has only in-frame clones and leaves some out. The repertoire has about 20,000 clones, roughly four fifths of them found once; the top ten carry approximately 15%. The input for sequencing was unsorted PBMCs, taken approximately 2.5 years before starting antiretroviral therapy. The receptor source for this set is a woman in her forties or fifties with HIV. Both conserved end residues are part of each CDR3. The D gene is left open where the match is weak. Only part of the rows carry a size: once, few, many, or a class if the clone is expanded.

CDR3: CAWRGDSGNTIYF
DNA: TGTGCCTGGAGGGGGGACTCGGGAAACACCATATATTTT
D: -
size: -
J: TRBJ1-3
V: TRBV30

CDR3: CASSEAMIRGPSIF
DNA: TGTGCCAGCAGTGAAGCAATGATCCGGGGGCCCAGTATCTTC
D: -
size: -
J: TRBJ2-1
V: TRBV2

CDR3: CASSGRQGRVEYEQYF
DNA: TGTGCCAGCAGTGGCAGACAGGGTCGGGTTGAGTACGAGCAGTACTTC
D: TRBD1
size: few
J: TRBJ2-7
V: TRBV28

CDR3: CASTPTGGIYEQYF
DNA: TGTGCCAGTACCCCAACTGGGGGGATCTACGAGCAGTACTTC
D: -
size: -
J: TRBJ2-7
V: TRBV19

CDR3: CASSLFGLQGEKLFF
DNA: TGCGCCAGCAGCCTCTTCGGGCTCCAGGGAGAAAAACTGTTTTTT
D: -
size: -
J: TRBJ1-4
V: TRBV5-1

CDR3: CASSSRDSYGYTF
DNA: TGCGCCAGCAGCTCCCGGGACAGTTATGGCTACACCTTC
D: TRBD1
size: few
J: TRBJ1-2
V: TRBV5-1

CDR3: CASSTEVVGTGELFF
DNA: TGTGCCAGCAGCACGGAAGTGGTCGGCACCGGGGAGCTGTTTTTT
D: -
size: once
J: TRBJ2-2
V: TRBV7-9

CDR3: CASSPEHSLPLATNEKLFF
DNA: TGTGCCAGCTCACCTGAACACAGCTTACCTCTCGCAACTAATGAAAAACTGTTTTTT
D: -
size: -
J: TRBJ1-4
V: TRBV18

CDR3: CASSSSGGGVIGELFF
DNA: TGTGCCAGCAGCTCTAGCGGGGGGGGAGTTATCGGGGAGCTGTTTTTT
D: TRBD2
size: -
J: TRBJ2-2
V: TRBV7-2

CDR3: CASSSTGQLQETQYF
DNA: TGTGCCAGCAGCTCTACCGGACAGCTCCAAGAGACCCAGTACTTC
D: -
size: -
J: TRBJ2-5
V: TRBV7-9

CDR3: CASSQVVAASGGSRQETQYF
DNA: TGTGCCAGCAGCCAAGTGGTCGCTGCTAGCGGGGGGTCCCGGCAAGAGACCCAGTACTTC
D: TRBD2
size: -
J: TRBJ2-5
V: TRBV4-2

CDR3: CASSLAPGRSLSKNIQYF
DNA: TGTGCCAGCAGCTTAGCGCCAGGTCGTTCGTTGAGCAAAAACATTCAGTACTTC
D: -
size: -
J: TRBJ2-4
V: TRBV7-9

CDR3: CASSAWDSITGELFF
DNA: TGTGCCAGCAGCGCGTGGGACAGCATCACCGGGGAGCTGTTTTTT
D: TRBD1
size: -
J: TRBJ2-2
V: TRBV7-9

CDR3: CSVDRQGPNTEAFF
DNA: TGCAGCGTTGACCGACAGGGGCCGAACACTGAAGCTTTCTTT
D: TRBD1
size: -
J: TRBJ1-1
V: TRBV29-1

CDR3: CARRTGDSPLHF
DNA: TGTGCCAGACGAACAGGGGATTCACCCCTCCACTTT
D: TRBD1
size: -
J: TRBJ1-6
V: TRBV7-9

CDR3: CATSRGRVQPQHF
DNA: TGTGCCACCAGCAGAGGAAGGGTTCAGCCCCAGCATTTT
D: -
size: -
J: TRBJ1-5
V: TRBV15

CDR3: CASSLLAGVNTEAFF
DNA: TGTGCCAGCAGTTTATTGGCAGGGGTAAACACTGAAGCTTTCTTT
D: -
size: -
J: TRBJ1-1
V: TRBV27

CDR3: CASKGAGTGELFF
DNA: TGTGCCAGTAAGGGGGCCGGAACCGGGGAGCTGTTTTTT
D: TRBD1
size: once
J: TRBJ2-2
V: TRBV19

CDR3: CASSSLSGMNTEAFF
DNA: TGTGCCAGCAGTTCCCTCTCAGGGATGAACACTGAAGCTTTCTTT
D: -
size: -
J: TRBJ1-1
V: TRBV27

CDR3: CASIGHSGNTIYF
DNA: TGTGCCAGTATAGGCCACTCTGGAAACACCATATATTTT
D: -
size: -
J: TRBJ1-3
V: TRBV19

CDR3: CASSLGPPHTEAFF
DNA: TGTGCCAGTAGCCTGGGACCTCCGCACACTGAAGCTTTCTTT
D: -
size: -
J: TRBJ1-1
V: TRBV19

CDR3: CASSLSGVATNEKLFF
DNA: TGTGCCAGCAGCTTGTCGGGGGTTGCAACTAATGAAAAACTGTTTTTT
D: -
size: -
J: TRBJ1-4
V: TRBV5-6

CDR3: CASSHRTGELFF
DNA: TGCGCCAGCAGCCACCGGACCGGGGAGCTGTTTTTT
D: -
size: -
J: TRBJ2-2
V: TRBV4-1

CDR3: CASSLQGAVDTQYF
DNA: TGTGCCAGCAGCTTACAGGGGGCGGTAGATACGCAGTATTTT
D: TRBD1
size: -
J: TRBJ2-3
V: TRBV7-2

CDR3: CASSLLSSGTGEQYF
DNA: TGTGCCAGCAGCTTATTGAGCTCGGGTACCGGCGAGCAGTACTTC
D: -
size: -
J: TRBJ2-7
V: TRBV11-3

CDR3: CASSPLVDSPLHF
DNA: TGTGCCAGCAGTCCATTGGTGGATTCACCCCTCCACTTT
D: -
size: -
J: TRBJ1-6
V: TRBV6-5

CDR3: CASSGQGYSNQPQHF
DNA: TGCGCCAGCAGTGGACAGGGATATAGCAATCAGCCCCAGCATTTT
D: TRBD1
size: -
J: TRBJ1-5
V: TRBV10-2

CDR3: CASSSPTGPVTEAFF
DNA: TGTGCCAGCAGTTCCCCTACAGGGCCTGTCACTGAAGCTTTCTTT
D: -
size: medium-sized
J: TRBJ1-1
V: TRBV13

CDR3: CASSQGHLSYEQYF
DNA: TGTGCCAGCAGCCAAGGGCACCTCTCCTACGAGCAGTACTTC
D: -
size: -
J: TRBJ2-7
V: TRBV9

CDR3: CASSAGTRDNYGYTF
DNA: TGTGCCAGCAGCGCAGGGACACGCGATAACTATGGCTACACCTTC
D: -
size: -
J: TRBJ1-2
V: TRBV9

CDR3: CASSHTGYVQETQYF
DNA: TGTGCCAGCAGCCATACAGGGTACGTCCAAGAGACCCAGTACTTC
D: -
size: -
J: TRBJ2-5
V: TRBV5-4

CDR3: CTSSLKMGLGAGSEQYF
DNA: TGCACCAGCAGCCTCAAGATGGGTTTAGGGGCGGGGTCCGAGCAGTACTTC
D: -
size: -
J: TRBJ2-7
V: TRBV1

CDR3: CASSPGGPSRAFF
DNA: TGTGCCAGCAGCCCAGGGGGCCCTAGTAGAGCTTTCTTT
D: TRBD1
size: few
J: TRBJ1-1
V: TRBV7-3

CDR3: CASSLDYNEQFF
DNA: TGCGCCAGCAGCTTGGACTACAATGAGCAGTTCTTC
D: -
size: -
J: TRBJ2-1
V: TRBV5-1

CDR3: CASSLTGSQPQHF
DNA: TGCGCCAGCAGCCTTACAGGGAGTCAGCCCCAGCATTTT
D: -
size: -
J: TRBJ1-5
V: TRBV4-1

CDR3: CASADAAGWDEKLFF
DNA: TGTGCCAGCGCCGACGCGGCAGGTTGGGATGAAAAACTGTTTTTT
D: -
size: -
J: TRBJ1-4
V: TRBV27

CDR3: CASRTNGIEQYF
DNA: TGTGCCAGCAGAACGAACGGTATCGAGCAGTACTTC
D: -
size: -
J: TRBJ2-7
V: TRBV25-1

CDR3: CAIRPGTGSFSGTDTQYF
DNA: TGTGCCATCAGACCCGGGACAGGGAGCTTTTCAGGCACAGATACGCAGTATTTT
D: TRBD1
size: -
J: TRBJ2-3
V: TRBV10-3

CDR3: CASSQEGQETDTQYF
DNA: TGTGCCAGCAGCCAAGAAGGGCAGGAAACAGATACGCAGTATTTT
D: -
size: -
J: TRBJ2-3
V: TRBV4-2

CDR3: CASSFRASYNEQFF
DNA: TGTGCCAGCAGTTTCCGAGCCTCCTACAATGAGCAGTTCTTC
D: -
size: -
J: TRBJ2-1
V: TRBV27

CDR3: CASSLFTGELFF
DNA: TGCGCCAGCAGCTTATTCACCGGGGAGCTGTTTTTT
D: -
size: -
J: TRBJ2-2
V: TRBV5-1

CDR3: CASSPGTSGSTDTQYF
DNA: TGTGCCAGCAGCCCCGGGACTAGCGGAAGCACAGATACGCAGTATTTT
D: TRBD2
size: few
J: TRBJ2-3
V: TRBV7-9

CDR3: CAIETASMATPYF
DNA: TGTGCCATCGAGACAGCTTCTATGGCTACACCTTACTTC
D: -
size: few
J: TRBJ1-2
V: TRBV5-8

CDR3: CAISDSGQTEFYGYTF
DNA: TGTGCCATCAGTGATTCGGGACAGACCGAGTTTTATGGCTACACCTTC
D: TRBD1
size: medium-sized
J: TRBJ1-2
V: TRBV10-3

CDR3: CASSSGPRDVWVMNTEAFF
DNA: TGTGCCAGCAGCTCCGGCCCCCGGGACGTCTGGGTCATGAACACTGAAGCTTTCTTT
D: -
size: -
J: TRBJ1-1
V: TRBV5-6

CDR3: CASSAWDDQSYTF
DNA: TGTGCCAGCAGCGCCTGGGACGACCAAAGCTACACCTTC
D: -
size: -
J: TRBJ1-2
V: TRBV9

CDR3: CASSGTLLRGEQFF
DNA: TGTGCCAGTTCGGGGACCCTTTTAAGGGGTGAGCAGTTCTTC
D: -
size: -
J: TRBJ2-1
V: TRBV19

CDR3: CASSLSRGGAGYGYTF
DNA: TGTGCCAGCAGCTTAAGCAGGGGAGGGGCAGGCTATGGCTACACCTTC
D: -
size: -
J: TRBJ1-2
V: TRBV7-6